These 22 T cell receptor beta chains were all obtained from the same sample, sequenced in a study of CD8 T cells in ankylosing spondylitis (dated by TCRdb to about 2017). The protocol used for the library was 5' RACE. Sequenced using an Illumina HiSeq 2500. TCRdb handled the public reads itself, with Q25 trimming in fastp and clone calling in MiXCR, and kept productive beta chains. Rows with a matching CDR3 protein are joined into one entry that keeps the most common DNA and genes. In all, the sample holds 200,000 to 250,000 distinct CDR3 sequences, and roughly 25% of those were seen once. Clones ranked in the top ten supply 5% to 7.5% of the sample. Sequencing input: blood, either unsorted or a sorted T cell fraction (not recorded which). The receptors were gathered from a male donor with ankylosing spondylitis or in good health (not recorded which).

The V call is TRBV25-1, the J call TRBJ2-7; 11 nucleotides match TRBD2. There are 15 residues in the CDR3. In germline, CDR1 is MGHDK, CDR2 SYGVNS. Trimming took 9 bases from V and 5 from J; bases not matched to a gene: 12. CDR3 nucleotides: TGTGCCAGTAAGGATGGGGCTAGCGGGAGGAACGAGCAGTACTTC. Amino acids: CASKDGASGRNEQYF.

In this sample, this clonotype turned up many times. The V and J genes are TRBV4-1 and TRBJ2-2, with D uncertain. V lost 8 bases, J lost 1 base, and 14 bases lay in between. Germline V lookup: CDR1 MGHRA, CDR2 YSYEKL. The CDR3 totals 15 residues. The CDR3 coding sequence is TGCGCCAGCCGGGCGGCCAGCCTGAACACCGGGGAGCTGTTTTTT. Translated: CASRAASLNTGELFF.

This clonotype has ten or more counts. The chain recombines TRBV10-3 with TRBJ2-7; 7 bases match TRBD2. CDR1 is ENHRY and CDR2 is SYGVKD in the germline V gene. This CDR3 comprises 12 residues. The V gene end was trimmed by 6 bases and the J gene end by 6 bases; junction bases not matched to a gene: 5. This CDR3 is CAISQLAREQYF. The DNA of the CDR3 is TGTGCCATCAGCCAACTAGCGCGCGAGCAGTACTTC.

This clonotype occurred many times. V gene TRBV20-1 combines with J gene TRBJ2-5; 7 nucleotides match TRBD2. This CDR3 comprises 13 residues. The V and J ends lost 3 bases and 5 bases, in that order; junction bases with no gene match: 6. Germline V gene sequence: CDR1 DFQATT, CDR2 SNEGSKA (reference sequence). CDR3 region: CSARAGGFETQYF. DNA for the CDR3: TGCAGTGCTAGGGCCGGGGGGTTCGAGACCCAGTACTTC.

This clonotype was counted between two and nine times. This chain uses TRBV5-6 with TRBJ2-7; 9 nucleotides line up with TRBD1. V lost 2 bases and J lost 5; bases outside the gene matches: 5. This CDR3 has 14 amino acids. The germline CDR1 and CDR2 sequences are SGHDT and YYEEEE. CDR3 residues: CASSFRDRDHEQYF. The DNA of the CDR3 is TGTGCCAGCAGCTTCCGGGACAGGGACCACGAGCAGTACTTC.

Comments on this clonotype: It may be a read error: a sequence one base away is much more abundant. The rearrangement links TRBV4-1 to TRBJ1-6; TRBD1 is a possible D gene (6 bases). The CDR3 has 14 amino acids. The germline V and J ends were trimmed by 2 bases and 10 bases, with 12 bases remaining between them. CDR1 MGHRA and CDR2 YSYEKL come from the germline V gene. For the CDR3, the DNA is TGCGCCAGCAGCCAATCCCAGGGGACGTCACCCCTCCACTTT. It specifies CASSQSQGTSPLHF.

At least ten counts were recorded for this clonotype. The chain couples TRBV6-2 or TRBV6-3 to TRBJ1-5, with D possibly being TRBD1 (5 bases). Germline V lookup: CDR1 MNHEY, CDR2 SVGEGT. Trimming removed 2 bases from V and 2 bases from J, with 13 bases in between. The CDR3 is 16 amino acids. CDR3 protein: CASSYGRGSGNQPQHF. The DNA of the CDR3 is TGTGCCAGCAGTTACGGAAGGGGATCGGGCAATCAGCCCCAGCATTTT.

For this clonotype: A clone one base away is much larger, so this may be a read error. The V gene is TRBV20-1, the J gene TRBJ2-5, with D perhaps TRBD1 or TRBD2 (6 bases each). The length of the CDR3 is 11 residues. Germline V gene sequence: CDR1 DFQATT, CDR2 SNEGSKA (reference sequence). Trimming removed 6 bases at V and 5 bases at J, with 10 bases between. DNA of the CDR3: TGCAGTGCCCAAGGGGGGGAGACCCAGTACTTC. It translates to CSAQGGETQYF.

This clonotype was seen a few times. This chain links TRBV20-1 with TRBJ2-1; D is ambiguous. In germline, CDR1 is DFQATT, CDR2 SNEGSKA (reference sequence). The CDR3 length is 17 residues. Trimming cost V 0 bases and J 2 bases, with 17 bases left between them. DNA for the CDR3: TGCAGTGCTAGAGATTTAGGGTCCGGTGGGACCTACAATGAGCAGTTCTTC. It translates to CSARDLGSGGTYNEQFF.

This clonotype has more than one count but fewer than ten. The gene calls are TRBV10-3 and TRBJ2-5, with TRBD2 matching 7 bases. The CDR3 has 14 amino acids. Germline V gene lookup returns CDR1 ENHRY and CDR2 SYGVKD. V dropped 3 bases and J dropped 1; count of bases not matched to a gene: 2. For the CDR3, the DNA is TGTGCCATCAGTGAATCTAGCGGCCAAGAGACCCAGTACTTC. The encoded protein is CAISESSGQETQYF.

The chain is built from TRBV18 and TRBJ2-2, with unresolved D. Trimming removed 1 base at V and 2 bases at J, with 8 bases between. This CDR3 has 15 residues. Germline assignment: CDR1 KGHSH and CDR2 LQKENI. The CDR3 nucleotides read TGTGCCAGCTCACCACTTCAGGAAAACACCGGGGAGCTGTTTTTT. Its protein product is CASSPLQENTGELFF.

This clonotype was picked up many times. The chain employs TRBV29-1 and TRBJ2-1, with 10 bases aligning to TRBD2. J was trimmed by 10 bases and V by 5 bases; bases with no gene match: 11. In germline, CDR1 is SQVTM, CDR2 ANQGSEA. CDR3 size: 14 residues. The CDR3: CSVPSGRGGSEQFF. CDR3 sequence (DNA): TGCAGCGTTCCCAGCGGGAGGGGTGGCTCCGAGCAGTTCTTC.

CDR3 nucleotide sequence: TGTGCCAGCAGCTTACTACTAGCGGGAGGAAGGAGCACAGATACGCAGTATTTT. As protein: CASSLLLAGGRSTDTQYF. V usage is TRBV11-2 and J usage is TRBJ2-3, with 12 bases aligning to TRBD2. The CDR3 has 18 amino acids. The J segment lost 0 bases and the V segment lost 2 bases, leaving 6 bases of the junction unmatched. Germline V gene sequence: CDR1 SGHAT, CDR2 FQNNGV.

This clonotype was observed at least ten times. The rearrangement links TRBV5-1 to TRBJ2-4, with 9 bases aligning to TRBD2. Germline CDR1 is SGHRS and CDR2 is YFSETQ. V was clipped by 3 bases and J by 0 bases; unmatched bases: 10. The CDR3 is 18 residues long. CDR3 sequence: CASSSPGLAGIAKNIQYF. DNA of the CDR3: TGCGCCAGCAGCTCTCCGGGACTAGCAGGAATAGCCAAAAACATTCAGTACTTC.

The genes are TRBV20-1 and TRBJ1-1, with 7 bases identical to TRBD1. This CDR3 is 15 amino acids long. Germline trimming cut 0 bases from V and 0 bases from J; bases unmatched to any gene: 4. The V gene's germline CDR1 is DFQATT and CDR2 SNEGSKA (reference sequence). The CDR3 DNA reads as TGCAGTGCTAGAGATCGGGACAGTTTGAACACTGAAGCTTTCTTT. Protein sequence: CSARDRDSLNTEAFF.

Many counts were recorded for this clonotype. The chain links TRBV4-3 to TRBJ2-1; D uncertain. The CDR3 covers 14 residues. The germline V gene encodes CDR1 LGHNA and CDR2 YSLEER. The ends were cut back, 4 bases at V and 10 bases at J, with 17 bases in the middle. The CDR3 region has the DNA TGCGCCAGCAGCCGAGACGTGGCCAGGCTGGAGCAGTTCTTC. The encoded protein is CASSRDVARLEQFF.

In this sample, this clonotype turned up a few times. This chain links TRBV6-1 with TRBJ1-5, with TRBD1 as a possible D gene (6 bases). Germline V gene sequence: CDR1 MNHNS, CDR2 SASEGT. V was shortened by 4 bases and J by 1 base, with 14 bases between the two germline ends. The CDR3 loop spans 16 amino acids. The DNA for the CDR3 is TGTGCCAGCAGTGGATCAGGGGCCGGGAGCAATCAGCCCCAGCATTTT. It specifies CASSGSGAGSNQPQHF.

This clonotype was seen at least ten times. The J gene is TRBJ2-3, the V gene TRBV20-1; 7 bases are shared with TRBD1. This CDR3 spans 15 amino acids. J gave up 2 bases and V 4 bases, and 9 bases lay outside the gene matches. CDR1 is DFQATT and CDR2 is SNEGSKA in the germline V gene (reference sequence). In nucleotides, the CDR3 is TGCAGTGCTATGAGATCGGGACAGTCCACAGATACGCAGTATTTT. This encodes CSAMRSGQSTDTQYF.

This clonotype was recorded many times. V and J are TRBV28 and TRBJ2-2, with D unresolved. The germline V gene encodes CDR1 MDHEN and CDR2 SYDVKM. The V and J ends lost 4 bases and 5 bases respectively, with 8 bases between them. This CDR3 region has 13 residues. The CDR3 sequence is CASSSLGTGELFF. The CDR3 DNA follows: TGTGCCAGCAGTTCTCTGGGAACCGGGGAGCTGTTTTTT.

The chain carries TRBV18 and TRBJ2-7, with TRBD2 matching over 7 bases. CDR3 length: 14 residues. CDR1 is KGHSH, CDR2 LQKENI, per germline. The ends lost 5 bases at V and 0 bases at J; junction bases unmatched: 4. CDR3 bases: TGTGCCAGCTCAACTACTAGCGACTCCTACGAGCAGTACTTC. Amino acid sequence: CASSTTSDSYEQYF.

V is TRBV20-1 and J is TRBJ2-7, with D perhaps TRBD1 (6 bases). Germline V gene sequence: CDR1 DFQATT, CDR2 SNEGSKA (reference sequence). This CDR3 comprises 14 residues. Trimming took off 2 bases at V and 4 bases at J, with 15 bases between the two ends. The CDR3 DNA reads as TGCAGTGCTAGAAAAGGGGGAATAGGATACGAGCAGTACTTC. Amino acids: CSARKGGIGYEQYF.

This clonotype occurred many times. V gene TRBV5-1 combines with J gene TRBJ1-4, with D perhaps matching TRBD1 (5 bases). CDR3 length equals 14 residues. Trimming left V 3 bases short and J 3 bases short, with 9 bases between. CDR1 and CDR2 from the germline V gene are SGHRS and YFSETQ. This CDR3 reads CASSWDVANEKLFF. CDR3 in DNA: TGCGCCAGCAGCTGGGACGTCGCTAATGAAAAACTGTTTTTT.